This TCR beta chain appears in the sequencing data of a study of cytotoxic CD8 clonotypes in ibrutinib-treated CLL. Germline V lookup: CDR1 GTSNPN, CDR2 SVGIG (reference sequence). The CDR3 runs 13 residues. Unmatched junction bases numbered 8, after V lost 5 bases and J lost 8 bases. This clone was counted only a few times. Produced via immunoSEQ multiplex PCR; TCRdb's table is partial and in-frame only. This sample yields 40,000 or so clones, of which 65% are seen a single time; 20% to 25% belongs to the top ten. The source is a human donor with chronic lymphocytic leukemia. The chain links TRBV30 to TRBJ1-2, with 10 bases lining up with TRBD1. The sequencing here drew on PBMCs, taken after 24 months of ibrutinib treatment. The CDR3 DNA is TGTGCCTGGGCCGGGACAGGGGTGGGAGGCTACACCTTC. It specifies CAWAGTGVGGYTF.